A single sample is the source of the 2 T cell receptor beta chains below, sequenced in a study of T cells in Graves' hyperthyroidism and ophthalmopathy. The investigators amplified TCR beta CDR3 regions from RNA transcripts. HTBI primers were the set used in a first-round RT-PCR of the TCR CDR3. TCRdb fed the multiplex PCR reads into MiXCR, producing one record per CDR3 protein. The sample yields hundreds of thousands of distinct CDR3 sequences, 20% to 25% seen once. Sequenced input: blood. The receptor set was obtained from a woman aged 70-85 years with Graves' ophthalmopathy.

There are a few counts of this clonotype. V gene TRBV20-1 combines with J gene TRBJ1-2; TRBD1 is a possible D gene (5 bases). CDR1 is DFQATT and CDR2 is SNEGSKA in the germline V gene (reference sequence). CDR3 length: 16 residues. V was trimmed by 1 base and J by 3 bases, leaving 18 bases between them. CDR3 amino acids: CSARAGNPETHYGYTF. The CDR3 DNA reads TGCAGTGCTAGAGCAGGGAATCCCGAGACCCACTATGGCTACACCTTC.

In this sample, this clonotype turned up many times. The chain is built from TRBV7-8 and TRBJ2-1, with TRBD2 matching 13 bases. This CDR3 is 14 amino acids long. V was pared by 1 base and J by 12 bases, with 3 bases of the junction left unmatched. Germline assignment: CDR1 SGHVS and CDR2 FQNEAQ. The CDR3: CASSLGTSGSGQFF. The CDR3 nucleotides read TGTGCCAGCAGCTTAGGGACTAGCGGGAGCGGGCAGTTCTTC. Supplemented by reference TRBV7-8 and TRBJ2-1, the full variable domain reads GAGVSQSPRYKVAKRGQDVALRCDPISGHVSLFWYQQALGQGPEFLTYFQNEAQLDKSGLPSDRFFAERPEGSVSTLKIQRTQQEDSAVYLCASSLGTSGSGQFFGPGTRLTVL.